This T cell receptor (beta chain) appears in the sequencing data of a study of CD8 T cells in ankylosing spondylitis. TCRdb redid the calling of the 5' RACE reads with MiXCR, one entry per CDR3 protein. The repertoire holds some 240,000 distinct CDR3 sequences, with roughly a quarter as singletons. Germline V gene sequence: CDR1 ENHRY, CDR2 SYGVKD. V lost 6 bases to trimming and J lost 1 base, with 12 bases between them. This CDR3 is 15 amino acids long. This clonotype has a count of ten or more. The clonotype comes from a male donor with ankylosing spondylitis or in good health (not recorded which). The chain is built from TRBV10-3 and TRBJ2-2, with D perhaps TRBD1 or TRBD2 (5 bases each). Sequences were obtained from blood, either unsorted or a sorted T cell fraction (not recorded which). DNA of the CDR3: TGTGCCATCAGGGGACCGAAATTGAACACCGGGGAGCTGTTTTTT. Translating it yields CAIRGPKLNTGELFF.